Given below is one T cell receptor (beta chain) in context. Antigen unknown. The V and J ends lost 3 bases and 7 bases, in that order; junction bases with no gene match: 6. Germline-derived CDR1 and CDR2 are GTSNPN and SVGIG (reference sequence). This CDR3 region has 14 residues. These data belong to a study of shared clonotypes between healthy human individuals. A split of CD4+ cells into CD45RA+ naive and CD45RA-negative memory subsets was performed. Some clones are missing from TCRdb's copy, which holds only in-frame ones; the method was immunoSEQ multiplex PCR. The sample holds 2 million to 2.5 million clones, 85% to 95% seen once. Findings and limits, study-wide: Clonotypes not shared had lower generation probabilities than those common to all four donors. Naive CD4 clonotype sharing across a handful of donors was about 5%.

The receptor comes from a man between 18 and 35 years old in good health. Some clones in this sample may be carry-over from other donors' samples. This rearrangement joins TRBV30 to TRBJ2-1; 10 bases map to TRBD2. Input material: naive CD4+ T cells from PBMCs. Subset of the sample: CD45RA+ positively selected. CDR3 loop: CAWRSSGSRNEQFF. Written as DNA, the CDR3 is TGTGCCTGGAGATCTAGCGGGAGCAGAAATGAGCAGTTCTTC.